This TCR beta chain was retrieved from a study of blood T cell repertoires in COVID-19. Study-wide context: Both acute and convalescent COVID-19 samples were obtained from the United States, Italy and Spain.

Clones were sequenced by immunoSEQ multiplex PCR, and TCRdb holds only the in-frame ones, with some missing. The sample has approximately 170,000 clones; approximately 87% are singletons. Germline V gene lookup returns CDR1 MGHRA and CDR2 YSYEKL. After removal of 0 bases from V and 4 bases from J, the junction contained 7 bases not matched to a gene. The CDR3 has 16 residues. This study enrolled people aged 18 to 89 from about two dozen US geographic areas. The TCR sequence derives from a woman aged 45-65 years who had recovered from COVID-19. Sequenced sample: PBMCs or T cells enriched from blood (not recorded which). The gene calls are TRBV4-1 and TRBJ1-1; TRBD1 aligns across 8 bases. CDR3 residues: CASSQDLGQAVTEAFF. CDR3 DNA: TGCGCCAGCAGCCAAGATCTGGGACAGGCAGTCACTGAAGCTTTCTTT.